The present TCR beta chain was sequenced within a study of blood T cells in healthy people across ages. Healthy individuals of Caucasian origin from Russia, aged roughly 6 to 100, served as donors. Sample-barcoded 5' priming and a J-beta primer mix drove a second PCR of roughly 7 to 11 cycles. Tagging of each cDNA molecule was performed by a template-switch adaptor with 12 random nucleotides. One entry per CDR3 protein results from TCRdb running MiXCR on the 5' RACE reads. The sample records under 950,000 distinct CDR3 sequences, approximately 22% being singletons. This clonotype was picked up a small number of times. The clonotype originates from a man between 65 and 85 years old in good health. Sequencing was carried out using blood.

DNA for the CDR3: TGTGCCAGCGATCTTCGGTGCGAGCAGTACGTC. This sequence encodes CASDLRCEQYV. The rearrangement joins TRBV21-1 to TRBJ2-7. TRBV21-1 is listed as a pseudogene. CDR3 size: 11 residues.